These 24 T cell receptor beta chains were sequenced from one sample in a study of graft-versus-host responses after intestinal transplantation. Their antigens are not known. Clones were sequenced by immunoSEQ multiplex PCR, and TCRdb holds only the in-frame ones, with some missing. This sample yields about 90,000 clones, of which 90% to 95% are seen a single time; approximately 0.48% belongs to the top ten. Sequencing was performed on unstimulated CD8+ T cells sorted from spleen or lymph node cells, taken before intestinal transplant. The receptors were sampled from a human donor who received an intestinal transplant.

V is TRBV7-9 and J is TRBJ2-1, with 8 bases that match TRBD2. J was trimmed by 9 bases and V by 5 bases; bases with no gene match: 9. This CDR3 is 14 amino acids long. CDR1 SEHNR and CDR2 FQNEAQ come from the germline V gene (reference sequence). The CDR3 loop is CASSPGGDFAEQFF. DNA for the CDR3: TGTGCCAGCAGCCCGGGGGGGGATTTTGCTGAGCAGTTCTTC.

The DNA for the CDR3 is TGTGCCAGCACCCGGGGCTACGAGCAGTACTTC. Protein product: CASTRGYEQYF. The V call is TRBV2, the J call TRBJ2-7; possible D gene TRBD2, 5 bases. V dropped 7 bases and J dropped 3 bases, with 7 bases sitting between them. Germline CDR1 reads SNHLY; CDR2 reads FYNNEI. The CDR3 length is 11 residues.

This rearrangement joins TRBV6-5 to TRBJ2-3; 11 bases match TRBD2. Germline V CDR1 and CDR2: MNHEY, SVGAGI. V trimming: 8 bases; J trimming: 2 bases; junction bases outside the gene matches: 3. The CDR3 extends over 14 amino acids. The CDR3 is CASGGLAATDTQYF. DNA for the CDR3: TGTGCCAGCGGGGGACTAGCGGCCACAGATACGCAGTATTTT.

This clone was counted once. CDR3 sequence: CASSQDEGRAGGYTF. Here the CDR3 DNA reads TGTGCCAGCAGCCAAGATGAGGGCCGGGCTGGGGGCTACACCTTC. V and J are TRBV14 and TRBJ1-2; D ambiguous. The CDR3 totals 15 residues. With 0 bases removed from V and 8 bases from J, the gap between germline ends came to 16 bases. CDR1 and CDR2 from the germline V gene are SGHDN and FVKESK.

The chain uses TRBV9 and TRBJ1-5; weak D call: TRBD1 (5 bases). The germline V and J ends were trimmed by 0 bases and 5 bases, with 9 bases remaining between them. This CDR3 spans 14 amino acids. CDR1 is SGDLS, CDR2 YYNGEE, per germline. CDR3 protein: CASSVDGGDQPQHF. CDR3 coding DNA: TGTGCCAGCAGCGTAGATGGGGGGGATCAGCCCCAGCATTTT.

The CDR3 is CASSWDLSYEQYF. The CDR3 DNA sequence: TGCGCCAGCAGCTGGGACTTGTCCTACGAGCAGTACTTC. The chain links TRBV5-1 to TRBJ2-7; the D gene is possibly TRBD2 (6 bases). The CDR3 loop spans 13 amino acids. Germline V gene sequence: CDR1 SGHRS, CDR2 YFSETQ. The V end lost 3 bases, the J end lost 1 base, and 8 bases lay between the germline ends.

In its sample, this clone was seen once. The chain carries TRBV19 and TRBJ2-1; D is perhaps TRBD1 (6 bases). V was pared by 3 bases and J by 6 bases, with 12 bases between. Germline CDR1 LNHDA, CDR2 SQIVND (reference sequence). CDR3 length: 14 amino acids. Here the CDR3 reads CASSMSGVTNEQFF. CDR3 nucleotides: TGTGCCAGTAGTATGTCAGGGGTCACCAATGAGCAGTTCTTC.

The chain is built from TRBV2 and TRBJ1-5; tentatively, D is TRBD1 (5 bases). In germline, CDR1 is SNHLY, CDR2 FYNNEI. Trimming removed 5 bases from V and 5 bases from J, with 13 bases in between. The CDR3 is 14 residues long. The CDR3 reads CASSQKGGDQPQHF. Here the CDR3 DNA reads TGTGCCAGCAGTCAAAAGGGAGGGGATCAGCCCCAGCATTTT. The full variable domain, with the rest looked up from reference TRBV2 and TRBJ1-5, is EPEVTQTPSHQVTQMGQEVILRCVPISNHLYFYWYRQILGQKVEFLVSFYNNEISEKSEIFDDQFSVERPDGSNFTLKIRSTKLEDSAMYFCASSQKGGDQPQHFGDGTRLSIL.

V is TRBV5-6 and J is TRBJ2-1, with 8 bases matching TRBD2. This CDR3 contains 15 residues. Germline trimming cut 1 base from V and 7 bases from J; bases unmatched to any gene: 7. Germline V CDR1 and CDR2: SGHDT, YYEEEE. The CDR3 is CASSLPPGGPNEQFF. The CDR3 DNA reads TGTGCCAGCAGCTTGCCCCCGGGGGGGCCTAATGAGCAGTTCTTC. Variable domain in full (rest from reference TRBV5-6 and TRBJ2-1): DAGVTQSPTHLIKTRGQQVTLRCSPKSGHDTVSWYQQALGQGPQFIFQYYEEEERQRGNFPDRFSGHQFPNYSSELNVNALLLGDSALYLCASSLPPGGPNEQFFGPGTRLTVL.

The CDR3 sequence: CASSPDKEQFF. The DNA for the CDR3 is TGTGCCAGCAGCCCCGACAAAGAACAGTTCTTC. The rearrangement uses TRBV11-2 and TRBJ2-1; D gene uncertain. The germline gives CDR1 SGHAT, CDR2 FQNNGV. V shed 5 bases and J shed 13 bases, with 12 bases lying between them. The CDR3 loop spans 11 amino acids.

CDR3 nucleotides: TGTGCCATCAGTGAGAGGGAGCACACAGATACGCAGTATTTT. Encoded protein: CAISEREHTDTQYF. The rearrangement uses TRBV10-3 and TRBJ2-3; perhaps TRBD2 as D (5 bases). Trimming cost V 2 bases and J 2 bases, with 8 bases left between them. The CDR3 covers 14 residues. The germline CDR1 and CDR2 sequences are ENHRY and SYGVKD.

The V gene is TRBV7-6, the J gene TRBJ1-1; D is possibly TRBD1 (6 bases). The V end lost 5 bases, the J end lost 4 bases, and 17 bases lay between the germline ends. The CDR3 runs 15 residues. Germline V gene data show CDR1 as SGHVS and CDR2 as FNYEAQ. The CDR3 sequence: CASSPLTGPFTEAFF. CDR3 bases: TGTGCCAGCAGCCCCCTTACAGGGCCCTTCACTGAAGCTTTCTTT.

With respect to this clone: The junction departs from the called germline gene at one end, perhaps through a read error. This chain connects TRBV9 to TRBJ2-7, with 7 bases identical to TRBD2. Germline lookup yields CDR1 SGDLS and CDR2 YYNGEE. The CDR3 loop spans 15 amino acids. CDR3 residues: CASSVDGGSSNEQYF. In DNA form, the CDR3 reads TGTGCCAGCAGCGTAGATGGCGGGAGCTCCAACGAGCAGTACTTC.

The V call is TRBV7-6, the J call TRBJ2-2, with a tentative D call TRBD1 (6 bases). Per germline, CDR1 SGHVS and CDR2 FNYEAQ. The CDR3 contains 16 residues. V was pared by 4 bases and J by 4 bases, with 16 bases between. The CDR3 nucleotides are TGTGCCAGCAGCTCGTGGGTACAGGGCCCCACCGGGGAGCTGTTTTTT. Translation gives CASSSWVQGPTGELFF.

This chain joins TRBV4-1 and TRBJ1-1, with D unclear. Germline CDR1 and CDR2: MGHRA and YSYEKL. The CDR3 runs 15 residues. The V end lost 1 base, the J end lost 2 bases, and 11 bases lay between the germline ends. CDR3 loop: CASSQVMQVNTEAFF. For the CDR3, the DNA is TGCGCCAGCAGCCAAGTCATGCAGGTCAACACTGAAGCTTTCTTT.

The gene calls are TRBV7-9 and TRBJ2-7; D is possibly TRBD1 (6 bases). The CDR3 sequence is 15 residues long. Germline loops: CDR1 SEHNR, CDR2 FQNEAQ (reference sequence). The V gene lost 6 bases and the J gene lost 1 base, with 16 bases spanning the gap. The CDR3 DNA is TGTGCCAGCAGTGGTAGGACAGTTTTTTCCTACGAGCAGTACTTC. Its protein product is CASSGRTVFSYEQYF.

The chain uses TRBV10-2 and TRBJ2-7; the match to TRBD1 covers 8 bases. V lost 6 bases and J lost 0; bases outside the gene matches: 13. The CDR3 spans 17 residues. CDR1 WSHSY and CDR2 SAAADI come from the germline V gene. For the CDR3, the DNA is TGCGCCAGCAGCGACAGGGGTCAGGGCGGATACTCCTACGAGCAGTACTTC. It codes for CASSDRGQGGYSYEQYF.

The chain recombines TRBV4-1 with TRBJ2-7, with 10 positions matching TRBD2. The germline V gene encodes CDR1 MGHRA and CDR2 YSYEKL. V was pared by 1 base and J by 3 bases, with 3 bases of the junction left unmatched. The CDR3 is 15 amino acids. Here the CDR3 reads CASSQGASGGYEQYF. The CDR3 DNA sequence: TGCGCCAGCAGCCAAGGGGCTAGCGGGGGCTACGAGCAGTACTTC.

Regarding this clone: Different DNA sequences within this sample yield the same CDR3. The J gene is TRBJ2-7, the V gene TRBV19, with TRBD1 matching 8 bases. V trimming: 6 bases; J trimming: 2 bases; junction bases outside the gene matches: 6. CDR1 is LNHDA, CDR2 SQIVND, per germline (reference sequence). The CDR3 totals 14 residues. CDR3 nucleotides: TGTGCCAGTAGCCCCGGGACAGGACCCTACGAGCAGTACTTC. Its protein is CASSPGTGPYEQYF.

This clone was picked up one time. The rearrangement links TRBV30 to TRBJ2-1, with TRBD2 as a possible D gene (5 bases). The CDR3 sequence is 13 residues long. Germline loops: CDR1 GTSNPN, CDR2 SVGIG (reference sequence). CDR3 DNA sequence: TGTGTAATGTCCACGGGGTCTTCCAATGAGCAGTTCTTC. This translates into CVMSTGSSNEQFF.

V usage is TRBV7-9 and J usage is TRBJ2-7; 8 bases are a match to TRBD1. The CDR3 consists of 14 residues. Germline V gives CDR1 SEHNR, CDR2 FQNEAQ (reference sequence). J gave up 6 bases and V 7 bases, and 11 bases lay outside the gene matches. The CDR3 spells CASTPPQGASEQYF. The DNA of the CDR3 is TGTGCCAGCACCCCTCCCCAGGGGGCTTCCGAGCAGTACTTC.

The gene calls are TRBV4-1 and TRBJ1-6; 11 bases line up with TRBD1. The CDR3 is made up of 19 amino acids. Trimming took 3 bases from V and 0 from J; bases not matched to a gene: 7. Germline CDR1 and CDR2: MGHRA and YSYEKL. The CDR3 spells CASSQAGTGGASYNSPLHF. The CDR3 DNA reads TGCGCCAGCAGCCAGGCGGGGACAGGGGGTGCCTCCTATAATTCACCCCTCCACTTT.

V is TRBV6-1 and J is TRBJ2-7; D is perhaps TRBD2 (5 bases). The CDR3 length is 13 residues. The V gene's germline CDR1 is MNHNS and CDR2 SASEGT. The V end was cut by 5 bases, the J end by 2 bases, with 10 bases between. The CDR3 DNA reads TGTGCCAGCAGTACGAGGGAAACCTACGAGCAGTACTTC. Amino acids: CASSTRETYEQYF.

The chain recombines TRBV25-1 with TRBJ2-3; TRBD1 is a possible D gene (5 bases). Germline lookup yields CDR1 MGHDK and CDR2 SYGVNS. The CDR3 runs 16 residues. Trimming stripped 0 bases from V and 5 bases from J, with 15 bases between. CDR3 DNA sequence: TGTGCCAGCAGTGAATATGGGCTACCCAGGGAAGATACGCAGTATTTT. This sequence encodes CASSEYGLPREDTQYF.